This T cell receptor beta chain was identified in a study of beta chain features in type 1 diabetes. CDR3 length equals 13 residues. Germline V lookup: CDR1 LNHNV, CDR2 YYDKDF (reference sequence). V lost 3 bases and J lost 7, with 10 bases in between. Investigators reverse transcribed all isolated RNA, so they sequenced expressed TCRB transcripts. Sequencing was performed with immunoSEQ multiplex PCR; in TCRdb, only in-frame clones are kept and a portion is missing. This table holds 450,000 or so clones, over 9.5% found once. Purity above 95% was achieved in all sorted populations. Study-level points and caveats: Type 1 diabetes patients showed a moderate but significant shortening of TCRB CDR3s in all four CD4+ subsets. Any PCR bias toward short templates would affect both groups alike. Within patients, naive, central memory and Treg TCRB repertoires seemed more similar than within healthy donors.

This clone turned up a few times. The antigen remains undetermined. Source material: naive CD4+ T cells from blood. V gene TRBV15 combines with J gene TRBJ1-5; D is unresolved. The sequence was obtained from a woman in her late teens or twenties in good health. CDR3 loop: CATSSIQNQPQHF. The CDR3 DNA is TGTGCCACCAGCAGTATACAGAACCAGCCCCAGCATTTT.